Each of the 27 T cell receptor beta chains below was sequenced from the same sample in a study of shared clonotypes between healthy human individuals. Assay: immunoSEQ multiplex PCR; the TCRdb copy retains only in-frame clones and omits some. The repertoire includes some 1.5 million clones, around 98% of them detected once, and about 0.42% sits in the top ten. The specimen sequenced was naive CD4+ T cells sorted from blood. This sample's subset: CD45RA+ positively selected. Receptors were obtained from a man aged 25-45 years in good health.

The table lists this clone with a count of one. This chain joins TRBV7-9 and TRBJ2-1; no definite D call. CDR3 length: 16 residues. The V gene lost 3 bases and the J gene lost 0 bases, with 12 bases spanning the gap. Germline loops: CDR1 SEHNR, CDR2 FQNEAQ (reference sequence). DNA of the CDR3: TGTGCCAGCAGCTTGGGGAAGGAGCGCTCCTACAATGAGCAGTTCTTC. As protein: CASSLGKERSYNEQFF.

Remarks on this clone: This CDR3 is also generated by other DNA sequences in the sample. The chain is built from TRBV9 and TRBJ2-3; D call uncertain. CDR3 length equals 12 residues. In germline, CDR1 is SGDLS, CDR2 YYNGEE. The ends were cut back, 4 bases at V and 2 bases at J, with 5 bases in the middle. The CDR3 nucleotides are TGTGCCAGCAGCCTCTCCACAGATACGCAGTATTTT. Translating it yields CASSLSTDTQYF. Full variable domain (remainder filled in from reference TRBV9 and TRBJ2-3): DSGVTQTPKHLITATGQRVTLRCSPRSGDLSVYWYQQSLDQGLQFLIQYYNGEERAKGNILERFSAQQFPDLHSELNLSSLELGDSALYFCASSLSTDTQYFGPGTRLTVL.

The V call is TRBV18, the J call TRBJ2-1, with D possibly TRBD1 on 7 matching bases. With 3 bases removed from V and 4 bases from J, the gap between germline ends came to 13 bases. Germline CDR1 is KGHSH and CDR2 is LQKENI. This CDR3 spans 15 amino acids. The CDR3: CASSPSRGDYNEQFF. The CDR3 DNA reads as TGTGCCAGCTCACCTTCCAGGGGGGATTACAATGAGCAGTTCTTC.

The CDR3 DNA sequence: TGTGCCAGCAGCTTGATGTCGGGTGGAGAAAAACTGTTTTTT. It specifies CASSLMSGGEKLFF. The V gene is TRBV5-6, the J gene TRBJ1-4; no clear D. Germline values: CDR1 SGHDT, CDR2 YYEEEE. V dropped 1 base and J dropped 8 bases, with 12 bases sitting between them. The CDR3 is 14 residues long. Drawing the rest from reference TRBV5-6 and TRBJ1-4, the complete variable domain is DAGVTQSPTHLIKTRGQQVTLRCSPKSGHDTVSWYQQALGQGPQFIFQYYEEEERQRGNFPDRFSGHQFPNYSSELNVNALLLGDSALYLCASSLMSGGEKLFFGSGTQLSVL.

The CDR3 reads CASRRTAGARSNEQYF. The CDR3 nucleotides read TGTGCCAGCAGGAGGACGGCGGGAGCCCGCTCGAACGAGCAGTACTTC. This sequence joins TRBV28 and TRBJ2-7, with 7 nucleotides matching TRBD2. CDR3 length: 16 residues. Trimming cost V 6 bases and J 5 bases; bases outside gene matches: 16. Germline CDR1 reads MDHEN; CDR2 reads SYDVKM.

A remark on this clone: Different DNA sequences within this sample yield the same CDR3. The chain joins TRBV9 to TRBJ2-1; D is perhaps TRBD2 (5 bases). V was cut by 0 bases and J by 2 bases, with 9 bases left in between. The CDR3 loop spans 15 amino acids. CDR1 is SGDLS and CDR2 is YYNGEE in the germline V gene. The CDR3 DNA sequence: TGTGCCAGCAGCGTAGGGCTAGCAGCCTACAATGAGCAGTTCTTC. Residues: CASSVGLAAYNEQFF.

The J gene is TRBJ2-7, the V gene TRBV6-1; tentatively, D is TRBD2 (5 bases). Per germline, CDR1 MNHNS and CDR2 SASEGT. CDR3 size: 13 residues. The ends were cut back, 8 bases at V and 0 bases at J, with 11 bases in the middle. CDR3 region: CASPRDNSYEQYF. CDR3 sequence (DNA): TGTGCCAGCCCACGGGATAACTCCTACGAGCAGTACTTC.

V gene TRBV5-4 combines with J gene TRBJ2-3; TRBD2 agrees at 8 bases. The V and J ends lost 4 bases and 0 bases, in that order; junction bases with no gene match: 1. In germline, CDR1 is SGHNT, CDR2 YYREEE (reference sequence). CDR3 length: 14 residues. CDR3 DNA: TGTGCCAGCAGCCGACTAGCGAGCACAGATACGCAGTATTTT. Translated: CASSRLASTDTQYF.

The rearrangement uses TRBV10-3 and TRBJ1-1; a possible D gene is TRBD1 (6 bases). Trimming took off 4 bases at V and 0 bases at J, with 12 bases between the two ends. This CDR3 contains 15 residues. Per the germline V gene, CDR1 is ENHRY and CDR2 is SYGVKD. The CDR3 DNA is TGTGCCATCAGTGCCCGTGGACAGCTGAACACTGAAGCTTTCTTT. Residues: CAISARGQLNTEAFF.

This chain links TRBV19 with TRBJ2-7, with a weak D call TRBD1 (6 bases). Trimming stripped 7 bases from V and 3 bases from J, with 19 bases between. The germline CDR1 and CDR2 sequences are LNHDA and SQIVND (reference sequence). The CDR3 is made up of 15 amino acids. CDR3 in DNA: TGTGCCAGTACCTTGGACAGCAGTTCCAACTACGAGCAGTACTTC. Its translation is CASTLDSSSNYEQYF.

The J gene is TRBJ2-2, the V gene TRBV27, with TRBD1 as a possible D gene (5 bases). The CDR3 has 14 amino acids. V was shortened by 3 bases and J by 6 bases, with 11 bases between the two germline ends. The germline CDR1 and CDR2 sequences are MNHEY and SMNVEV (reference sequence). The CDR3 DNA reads TGTGCCAGCAGTTTCGTGGGGCCCCCCGGGGAGCTGTTTTTT. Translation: CASSFVGPPGELFF.

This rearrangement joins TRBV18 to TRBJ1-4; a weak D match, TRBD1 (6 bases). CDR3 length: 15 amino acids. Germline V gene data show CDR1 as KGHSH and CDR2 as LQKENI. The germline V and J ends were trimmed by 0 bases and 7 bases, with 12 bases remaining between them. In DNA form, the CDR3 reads TGTGCCAGCTCACCACCGGGGGCTAGGGGTGAAAAACTGTTTTTT. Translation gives CASSPPGARGEKLFF.

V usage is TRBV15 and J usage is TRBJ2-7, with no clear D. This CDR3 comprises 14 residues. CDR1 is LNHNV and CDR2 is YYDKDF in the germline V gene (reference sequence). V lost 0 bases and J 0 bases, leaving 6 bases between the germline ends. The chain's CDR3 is CATSREGVSYEQYF. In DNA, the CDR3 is TGTGCCACCAGCAGAGAGGGTGTCTCCTACGAGCAGTACTTC.

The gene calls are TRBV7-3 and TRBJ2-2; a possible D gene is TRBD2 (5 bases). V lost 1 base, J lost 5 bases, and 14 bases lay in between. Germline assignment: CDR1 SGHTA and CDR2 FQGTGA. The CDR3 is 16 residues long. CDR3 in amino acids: CASSLILAGRTGELFF. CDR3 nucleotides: TGTGCCAGCAGCTTAATTCTGGCGGGCCGTACCGGGGAGCTGTTTTTT.

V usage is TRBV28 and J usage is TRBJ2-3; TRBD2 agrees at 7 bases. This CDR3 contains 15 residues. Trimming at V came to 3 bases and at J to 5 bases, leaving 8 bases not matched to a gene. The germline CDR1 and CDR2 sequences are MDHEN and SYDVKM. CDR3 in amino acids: CASSFGAGAVDTQYF. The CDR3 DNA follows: TGTGCCAGCAGTTTCGGTGCGGGAGCGGTAGATACGCAGTATTTT.

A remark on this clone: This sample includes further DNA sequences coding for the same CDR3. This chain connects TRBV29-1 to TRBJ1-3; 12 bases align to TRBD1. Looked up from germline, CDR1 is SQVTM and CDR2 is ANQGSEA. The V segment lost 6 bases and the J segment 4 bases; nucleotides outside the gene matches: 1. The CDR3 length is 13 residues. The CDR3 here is CSVGQGAGNTIYF. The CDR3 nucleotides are TGCAGCGTGGGACAGGGGGCAGGAAACACCATATATTTT.

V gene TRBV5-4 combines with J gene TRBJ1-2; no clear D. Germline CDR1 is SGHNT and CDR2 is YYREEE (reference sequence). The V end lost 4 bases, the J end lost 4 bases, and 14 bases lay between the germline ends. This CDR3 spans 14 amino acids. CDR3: CASSPNSAGYGYTF. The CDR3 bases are TGTGCCAGCAGCCCCAATTCGGCCGGCTATGGCTACACCTTC. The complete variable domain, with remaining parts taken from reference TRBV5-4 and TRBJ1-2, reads ETGVTQSPTHLIKTRGQQVTLRCSSQSGHNTVSWYQQALGQGPQFIFQYYREEENGRGNFPPRFSGLQFPNYSSELNVNALELDDSALYLCASSPNSAGYGYTFGSGTRLTVV.

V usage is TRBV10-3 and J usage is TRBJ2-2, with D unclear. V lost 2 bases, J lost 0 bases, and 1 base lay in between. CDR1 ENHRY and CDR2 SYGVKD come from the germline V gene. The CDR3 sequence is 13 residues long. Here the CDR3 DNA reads TGTGCCATCAGTGAGACGAACACCGGGGAGCTGTTTTTT. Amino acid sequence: CAISETNTGELFF.

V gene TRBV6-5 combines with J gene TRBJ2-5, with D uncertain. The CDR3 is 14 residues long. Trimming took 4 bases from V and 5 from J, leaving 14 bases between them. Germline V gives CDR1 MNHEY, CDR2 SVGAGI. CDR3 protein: CASSFRSLQETQYF. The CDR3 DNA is TGTGCCAGCAGTTTTAGGTCCTTGCAGGAGACCCAGTACTTC.

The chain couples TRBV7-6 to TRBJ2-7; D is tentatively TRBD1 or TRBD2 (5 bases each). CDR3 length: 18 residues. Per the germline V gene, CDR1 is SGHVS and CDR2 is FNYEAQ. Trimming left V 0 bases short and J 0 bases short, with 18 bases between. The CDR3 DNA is TGTGCCAGCAGCTTAGCGCAGTCCCCGGGACGGAGCTCCTACGAGCAGTACTTC. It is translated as CASSLAQSPGRSSYEQYF.

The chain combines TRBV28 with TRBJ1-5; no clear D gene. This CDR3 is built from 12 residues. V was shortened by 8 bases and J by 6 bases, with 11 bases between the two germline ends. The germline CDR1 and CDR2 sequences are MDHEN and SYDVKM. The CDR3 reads CASWRVSQPQHF. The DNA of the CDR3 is TGTGCCAGCTGGCGAGTGAGTCAGCCCCAGCATTTT.

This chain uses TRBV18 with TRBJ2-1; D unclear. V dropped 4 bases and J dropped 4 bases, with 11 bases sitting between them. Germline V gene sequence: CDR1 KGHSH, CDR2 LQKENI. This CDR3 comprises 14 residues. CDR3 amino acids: CASSLSLKYNEQFF. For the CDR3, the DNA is TGTGCCAGCTCACTATCGCTGAAGTACAATGAGCAGTTCTTC.

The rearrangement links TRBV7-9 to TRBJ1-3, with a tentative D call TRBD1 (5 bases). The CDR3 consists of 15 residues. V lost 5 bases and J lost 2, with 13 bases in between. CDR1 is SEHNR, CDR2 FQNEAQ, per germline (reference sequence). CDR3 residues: CASSQGWGTGNTIYF. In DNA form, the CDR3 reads TGTGCCAGCAGCCAAGGCTGGGGGACTGGAAACACCATATATTTT.

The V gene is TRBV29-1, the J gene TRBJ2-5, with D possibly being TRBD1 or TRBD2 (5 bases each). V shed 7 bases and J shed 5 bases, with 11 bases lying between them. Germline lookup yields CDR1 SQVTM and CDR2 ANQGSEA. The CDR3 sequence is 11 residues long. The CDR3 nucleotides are TGCAGCGCCGGGACGGCTGAGACCCAGTACTTC. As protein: CSAGTAETQYF.

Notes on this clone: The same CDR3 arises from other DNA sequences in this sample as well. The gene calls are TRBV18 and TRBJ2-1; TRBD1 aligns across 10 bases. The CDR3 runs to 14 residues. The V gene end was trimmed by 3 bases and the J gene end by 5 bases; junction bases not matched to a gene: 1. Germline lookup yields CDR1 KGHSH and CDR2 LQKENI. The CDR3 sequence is CASSPGTGDNEQFF. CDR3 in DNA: TGTGCCAGCTCACCGGGGACAGGGGACAATGAGCAGTTCTTC.

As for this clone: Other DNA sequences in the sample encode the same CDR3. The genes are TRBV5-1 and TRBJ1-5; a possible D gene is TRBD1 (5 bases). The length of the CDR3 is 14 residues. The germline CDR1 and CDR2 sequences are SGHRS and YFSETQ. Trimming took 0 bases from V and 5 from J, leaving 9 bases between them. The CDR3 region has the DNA TGCGCCAGCAGCTTGGTTGGGGGGGATCAGCCCCAGCATTTT. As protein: CASSLVGGDQPQHF.

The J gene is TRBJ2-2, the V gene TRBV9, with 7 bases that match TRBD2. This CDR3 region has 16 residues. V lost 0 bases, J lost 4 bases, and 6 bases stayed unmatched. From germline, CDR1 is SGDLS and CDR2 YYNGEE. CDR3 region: CASSVASGMTTGELFF. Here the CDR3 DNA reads TGTGCCAGCAGCGTAGCGAGCGGGATGACCACCGGGGAGCTGTTTTTT. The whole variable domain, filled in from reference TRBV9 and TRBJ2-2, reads DSGVTQTPKHLITATGQRVTLRCSPRSGDLSVYWYQQSLDQGLQFLIQYYNGEERAKGNILERFSAQQFPDLHSELNLSSLELGDSALYFCASSVASGMTTGELFFGEGSRLTVL.